These 21 T cell receptor beta chains came from one sample sequenced in a study of metastatic and nonmetastatic thyroid tumors. Nobody among the patients had been given any treatment before thyroid surgery. With MiXCR, TCRdb reprocessed the PCR reads. The sample gives some 11,000 clones, around a fifth of which show up once; approximately 15% is in the top ten. Material: adjacent normal tissue. Receptor source: a female donor with papillary thyroid cancer or a benign thyroid nodule (not recorded which). Some clones in this sample may be carry-over from other donors' samples.

This clone has a count of ten or more. The rearrangement joins TRBV4-3 to TRBJ2-5; 7 bases agree with TRBD1. Germline values: CDR1 LGHNA, CDR2 YSLEER. This CDR3 spans 15 amino acids. V trimming: 2 bases; J trimming: 4 bases; junction bases outside the gene matches: 7. As DNA, the CDR3 is TGCGCCAGCAGCCAATATTACAGGGGTGCAGAGACCCAGTACTTC. Encoded protein: CASSQYYRGAETQYF.

Worth noting for this clone: Mismatch with germline at one junction end may stem from a read error. The chain employs TRBV19 and TRBJ1-1, with D hard to call. The CDR3 runs 13 residues. The germline V gene encodes CDR1 LNHDA and CDR2 SQIVND (reference sequence). As DNA, the CDR3 is TGTGCCAGTAGTAGGGTGGTGAACACTGGAGCTTTCTTT. It codes for CASSRVVNTGAFF.

This clone was counted ten times or more. The rearrangement uses TRBV9 and TRBJ2-1, with D uncertain. Germline CDR1 reads SGDLS; CDR2 reads YYNGEE. Trimming pared 3 bases from V and 4 bases from J, leaving 14 bases between. The CDR3 is 15 residues long. CDR3 in DNA: TGTGCCAGCAGCGGAGGCCCCACTAATTACAATGAGCAGTTCTTC. Translated, it gives CASSGGPTNYNEQFF.

This clone was counted a few times. This chain connects TRBV18 to TRBJ2-3, with 7 positions matching TRBD1. Per germline, CDR1 KGHSH and CDR2 LQKENI. The CDR3 contains 16 residues. Germline trimming cut 5 bases from V and 4 bases from J; bases unmatched to any gene: 12. The CDR3 here is CASSSRQGFEADTQYF. In DNA form, the CDR3 reads TGTGCCAGCTCAAGCCGACAGGGTTTTGAGGCAGATACGCAGTATTTT.

By share of the sample, this clone is medium-sized. This sequence joins TRBV19 and TRBJ2-7; 10 nucleotides match TRBD1. There are 14 residues in the CDR3. The V and J ends lost 2 bases and 3 bases, in that order; junction bases with no gene match: 1. Germline V gene data show CDR1 as LNHDA and CDR2 as SQIVND (reference sequence). CDR3 in amino acids: CASSIRTGGYEQYF. CDR3 coding DNA: TGTGCCAGTAGTATAAGGACAGGGGGCTACGAGCAGTACTTC.

The chain employs TRBV7-2 and TRBJ2-5; tentatively, D is TRBD1 (5 bases). CDR3 size: 15 residues. The V end was cut by 1 base, the J end by 0 bases, with 9 bases between. Germline lookup yields CDR1 SGHTA and CDR2 FQGNSA. DNA for the CDR3: TGTGCCAGCAGCTTAGTGGCAGGGTACCAAGAGACCCAGTACTTC. Amino acid sequence: CASSLVAGYQETQYF. The variable domain in full, with the rest retrieved from reference TRBV7-2 and TRBJ2-5, is GAGVSQSPSNKVTEKGKDVELRCDPISGHTALYWYRQSLGQGLEFLIYFQGNSAPDKSGLPSDRFSAERTGGSVSTLTIQRTQQEDSAVYLCASSLVAGYQETQYFGPGTRLLVL.

This clone was counted between two and nine times. The rearrangement links TRBV6-1 to TRBJ2-2, with TRBD2 as a possible D gene (5 bases). V was cut by 7 bases and J by 6 bases, with 18 bases left in between. Looked up from germline, CDR1 is MNHNS and CDR2 is SASEGT. The CDR3 has 15 amino acids. The CDR3 reads CASTTRGAMAGELFF. The CDR3 coding sequence is TGTGCCAGCACAACTAGAGGCGCCATGGCCGGGGAGCTGTTTTTT.

This clone was detected ten times or more. CDR3 region: CSARQRQGASNSPLHF. The CDR3 coding sequence is TGCAGTGCTAGACAGAGACAGGGGGCAAGTAATTCACCCCTCCACTTT. This rearrangement joins TRBV20-1 to TRBJ1-6, with 10 bases identical to TRBD1. This CDR3 contains 16 residues. J was trimmed by 6 bases and V by 2 bases; bases with no gene match: 7. The germline gives CDR1 DFQATT, CDR2 SNEGSKA (reference sequence).

This clone was seen repeatedly, ten times or more. The V call is TRBV18, the J call TRBJ2-7, with 11 bases lining up with TRBD2. The length of the CDR3 is 15 residues. With V trimmed by 5 bases and J by 2 bases, 5 bases remained unmatched. Germline V CDR1 and CDR2: KGHSH, LQKENI. Here the CDR3 DNA reads TGTGCCAGCTCAACAACTAGCGGGGGAGCCTACGAGCAGTACTTC. Its translation is CASSTTSGGAYEQYF.

Within the sample, this clone is medium-sized. V and J are TRBV19 and TRBJ1-1; a possible D gene is TRBD1 (5 bases). Germline loops: CDR1 LNHDA, CDR2 SQIVND (reference sequence). The CDR3 covers 13 residues. V lost 1 base and J lost 11, with 14 bases in between. CDR3 protein: CASSIVGGFRAFF. The CDR3 region has the DNA TGTGCCAGTAGTATAGTTGGGGGTTTCAGGGCTTTCTTT.

This clone was counted a few times. The chain recombines TRBV12-3 or TRBV12-4 with TRBJ2-1; D unclear. Deletions cut 2 bases from V and 2 bases from J, with 10 bases between. The CDR3 is 15 amino acids. CDR3: CASSLSGLPYNEQFF. The CDR3 DNA is TGTGCCAGCAGTTTATCCGGGCTCCCCTACAATGAGCAGTTCTTC.

The rearrangement joins TRBV7-8 to TRBJ2-7; D tentatively fits TRBD1 or TRBD2 (5 bases each). Trimming pared 1 base from V and 3 bases from J, leaving 7 bases between. CDR3 length: 13 residues. CDR1 and CDR2 from the germline V gene are SGHVS and FQNEAQ. The CDR3 DNA follows: TGTGCCAGCAGCTTAGGGGGGTACTACGAGCAGTACGTC. This encodes CASSLGGYYEQYV.

The chain uses TRBV11-1 and TRBJ1-5; 8 nucleotides align to TRBD1. Unmatched junction bases numbered 8, after V lost 5 bases and J lost 2 bases. CDR1 is SGHAT and CDR2 is FQDESV in the germline V gene (reference sequence). The CDR3 sequence is 16 residues long. DNA for the CDR3: TGTGCCAGCAGCCTTATACAGGGGGGGGGCAATCAGCCCCAGCATTTT. Translating it yields CASSLIQGGGNQPQHF.

This clone was seen many times. The chain combines TRBV4-1 with TRBJ2-7; a weak D match, TRBD1 (6 bases). V dropped 1 base and J dropped 4 bases, with 17 bases sitting between them. The CDR3 loop spans 16 amino acids. The germline V gene encodes CDR1 MGHRA and CDR2 YSYEKL. The CDR3 spells CASSQASTGKRYEQYF. DNA for the CDR3: TGCGCCAGCAGCCAAGCCAGCACAGGGAAGCGTTACGAGCAGTACTTC.

This clone rates as medium-sized. V is TRBV2 and J is TRBJ1-2, with 7 bases that match TRBD1. CDR3 length equals 12 residues. V lost 5 bases to trimming and J lost 9 bases; unmatched junction nucleotides: 6. The germline V gene encodes CDR1 SNHLY and CDR2 FYNNEI. The CDR3 here is CASSSTGKSYTF. Written as DNA, the CDR3 is TGTGCCAGCAGTTCGACAGGGAAAAGCTACACCTTC.

By share, this clone counts as medium-sized (0.01 to 0.1%). The genes are TRBV12-3 or TRBV12-4 and TRBJ2-7; 11 nucleotides agree with TRBD2. The junction had 21 bases not matched to a gene; V was cut back by 8 bases and J by 6 bases. There are 18 residues in the CDR3. The CDR3 loop reads CASWASPRASGRMSEQYF. The CDR3 DNA reads TGTGCCAGCTGGGCCTCCCCCCGGGCTAGCGGGAGGATGAGCGAGCAGTACTTC.

For this clone: The junction departs from germline at one end; a sequencing error may be responsible. This CDR3 is CASSSYVLLDTQDF. CDR3 nucleotides: TGTGCCAGCAGCTCTTATGTACTTTTAGATACGCAGGATTTT. The rearrangement joins TRBV12-3 or TRBV12-4 to TRBJ2-3; no clear D. The CDR3 extends over 14 amino acids.

The sample holds many counts of this clone. A much larger clonotype is one base distant, so this may be a read error. The chain carries TRBV20-1 and TRBJ2-7; the D is unclear. The germline gives CDR1 DFQATT, CDR2 SNEGSKA (reference sequence). Between the trimmed V and J ends, which lost 6 bases and 4 bases, there was a span of 16 bases. This CDR3 region has 13 residues. CDR3 coding DNA: TGCAGTGCATGGATCCACACCGGTTACGAGCAGTACTTC. Residues: CSAWIHTGYEQYF.

The chain joins TRBV19 to TRBJ1-5; 8 positions agree with TRBD1. The CDR3 is 14 amino acids. CDR1 is LNHDA, CDR2 SQIVND, per germline (reference sequence). Losses at the gene ends were 3 bases for V and 5 bases for J; bases not matched to a gene: 3. The CDR3 region has the DNA TGTGCCAGTAGTATTCCAGGGGGCCATCAGCCCCAGCATTTT. Translated, it gives CASSIPGGHQPQHF.

The chain recombines TRBV27 with TRBJ2-7; TRBD2 might be the D (10 bases). This CDR3 is 20 amino acids long. Germline CDR1 is MNHEY and CDR2 is SMNVEV (reference sequence). Trimming took off 3 bases at V and 0 bases at J, with 27 bases between the two ends. DNA of the CDR3: TGTGCCAGCAGTTTCAGCGGGACAGGGAAACTAGCGGGATTCTCCTACGAGCAGTACTTC. Protein product: CASSFSGTGKLAGFSYEQYF.

By frequency in the sample, this clone is medium-sized. In DNA form, the CDR3 reads TGTGCCAGCAGTCCGCGGACTAGCGGGGGGGCCAATGAGCAGTTCTTC. Encoded protein: CASSPRTSGGANEQFF. The rearrangement uses TRBV27 and TRBJ2-1, with 15 bases identical to TRBD2. Germline values: CDR1 MNHEY, CDR2 SMNVEV (reference sequence). The trim removed 5 bases at V and 6 bases at J, leaving 5 bases unmatched. The CDR3 is 16 amino acids.